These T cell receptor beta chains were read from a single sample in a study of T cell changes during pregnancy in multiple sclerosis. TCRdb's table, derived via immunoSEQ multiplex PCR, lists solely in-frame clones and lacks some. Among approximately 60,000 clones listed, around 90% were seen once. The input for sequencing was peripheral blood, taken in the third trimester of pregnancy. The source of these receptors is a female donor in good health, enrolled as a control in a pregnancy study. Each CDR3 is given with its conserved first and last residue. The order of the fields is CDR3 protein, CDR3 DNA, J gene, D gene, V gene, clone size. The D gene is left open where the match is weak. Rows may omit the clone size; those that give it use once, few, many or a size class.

CDR3aa: CASTGQGTYGYTF
CDR3nt: TGTGCCAGCACCGGACAGGGGACCTATGGCTACACCTTC
j_gene: TRBJ1-2
d_gene: TRBD1
v_gene: TRBV6-5
abundance: .

CDR3aa: CASSRAQERYGYTF
CDR3nt: TGTGCCAGCAGCAGGGCACAGGAGAGATATGGCTACACCTTC
j_gene: TRBJ1-2
d_gene: .
v_gene: TRBV21-1
abundance: .

CDR3aa: CASSFRGSYEQYF
CDR3nt: TGTGCCAGCAGCTTCAGGGGATCCTACGAGCAGTACTTC
j_gene: TRBJ2-7
d_gene: .
v_gene: TRBV5-4
abundance: .

CDR3aa: CASSLGGRHEKLFF
CDR3nt: TGTGCCAGCAGCCTCGGAGGGCGTCATGAAAAACTGTTTTTT
j_gene: TRBJ1-4
d_gene: .
v_gene: TRBV5-6
abundance: .

CDR3aa: CASSESLRGTEKLFF
CDR3nt: TGCGCCAGCAGTGAGTCGCTCCGGGGGACTGAAAAACTGTTTTTT
j_gene: TRBJ1-4
d_gene: .
v_gene: TRBV10-1
abundance: .

CDR3aa: CASSHGFNEQFF
CDR3nt: TGTGCCAGTAGCCACGGGTTCAATGAGCAGTTCTTC
j_gene: TRBJ2-1
d_gene: .
v_gene: TRBV19
abundance: .

CDR3aa: CASSQDRDRAGNEQFF
CDR3nt: TGCGCCAGCAGCCAAGATCGTGACAGGGCCGGCAATGAGCAGTTCTTC
j_gene: TRBJ2-1
d_gene: TRBD1
v_gene: TRBV4-1
abundance: .

CDR3aa: CASSLGSLGTSFTAPYNEQFF
CDR3nt: TGTGCCAGCAGTTTGGGGTCTTTGGGGACTAGCTTCACGGCCCCCTACAATGAGCAGTTCTTC
j_gene: TRBJ2-1
d_gene: TRBD2
v_gene: TRBV27
abundance: once

CDR3aa: CASSPGTAGLEETQYF
CDR3nt: TGCGCCAGCAGCCCTGGGACTGCAGGCTTAGAAGAGACCCAGTACTTC
j_gene: TRBJ2-5
d_gene: .
v_gene: TRBV5-1
abundance: .

CDR3aa: CASSPSSGTGGRGMAFF
CDR3nt: TGTGCCAGCAGCCCGTCTTCCGGGACAGGGGGCCGAGGTATGGCTTTCTTT
j_gene: TRBJ1-1
d_gene: TRBD1
v_gene: TRBV7-6
abundance: .

CDR3aa: CASSQGLTEYPLYGYTF
CDR3nt: TGTGCCAGCAGTCAAGGCCTGACGGAGTATCCGCTCTATGGCTACACCTTC
j_gene: TRBJ1-2
d_gene: .
v_gene: TRBV27
abundance: .

CDR3aa: CASSVDSPYEQYF
CDR3nt: TGTGCCAGCAGCGTCGACAGCCCCTACGAGCAGTACTTC
j_gene: TRBJ2-7
d_gene: .
v_gene: TRBV9
abundance: .

CDR3aa: CASSYGRTVYGYTF
CDR3nt: TGTGCCAGCAGTTACGGTAGGACAGTCTATGGCTACACCTTC
j_gene: TRBJ1-2
d_gene: .
v_gene: TRBV6-5
abundance: .

CDR3aa: CASSLGLAGGNEQFF
CDR3nt: TGTGCCAGCAGCTTAGGGCTAGCGGGGGGCAATGAGCAGTTCTTC
j_gene: TRBJ2-1
d_gene: TRBD2
v_gene: TRBV7-9
abundance: .

CDR3aa: CASSIEGAENTEAFF
CDR3nt: TGTGCCAGTAGTATAGAGGGGGCCGAGAACACTGAAGCTTTCTTT
j_gene: TRBJ1-1
d_gene: .
v_gene: TRBV19
abundance: once

CDR3aa: CASSYFGSAFF
CDR3nt: TGTGCCAGCAGTTACTTCGGTTCGGCTTTCTTT
j_gene: TRBJ1-1
d_gene: .
v_gene: TRBV6-5
abundance: .

CDR3aa: CASSYISTGALGEAFF
CDR3nt: TGTGCCAGCAGTTACATATCGACAGGGGCCCTGGGTGAAGCTTTCTTT
j_gene: TRBJ1-1
d_gene: TRBD1
v_gene: TRBV6-5
abundance: .

CDR3aa: CAINPVAGAATEAFF
CDR3nt: TGTGCCATCAACCCCGTGGCGGGGGCGGCCACTGAAGCTTTCTTT
j_gene: TRBJ1-1
d_gene: .
v_gene: TRBV10-3
abundance: once

CDR3aa: CASRPRAQETQYF
CDR3nt: TGTGCCAGCAGACCCAGGGCCCAAGAGACCCAGTACTTC
j_gene: TRBJ2-5
d_gene: .
v_gene: TRBV5-4
abundance: .

CDR3aa: CASSSRGRGEQYF
CDR3nt: TGTGCCAGCAGCTCCCGAGGCCGGGGCGAGCAGTACTTC
j_gene: TRBJ2-7
d_gene: .
v_gene: TRBV9
abundance: .

CDR3aa: CASSLVGQTVYEQYF
CDR3nt: TGTGCCAGCAGCTTAGTAGGACAGACCGTCTACGAGCAGTACTTC
j_gene: TRBJ2-7
d_gene: .
v_gene: TRBV7-2
abundance: .

CDR3aa: CASSQVRGTESYGYTF
CDR3nt: TGCGCCAGCAGCCAAGTCCGCGGGACAGAGAGCTATGGCTACACCTTC
j_gene: TRBJ1-2
d_gene: TRBD1
v_gene: TRBV4-1
abundance: .

CDR3aa: CASSLQGDTQYF
CDR3nt: TGTGCCAGCAGCTTACAGGGGGATACGCAGTATTTT
j_gene: TRBJ2-3
d_gene: .
v_gene: TRBV7-9
abundance: .

CDR3aa: CASSHAGGRGTGELFF
CDR3nt: TGTGCCAGCAGCCATGCGGGGGGGCGGGGCACCGGGGAGCTGTTTTTT
j_gene: TRBJ2-2
d_gene: TRBD2
v_gene: TRBV5-4
abundance: .

CDR3aa: CASSPRGQVNTGELFF
CDR3nt: TGTGCCAGCAGCCCTAGGGGACAGGTTAACACCGGGGAGCTGTTTTTT
j_gene: TRBJ2-2
d_gene: TRBD1
v_gene: TRBV11-3
abundance: once

CDR3aa: CASSPTIGTGTTYEQYF
CDR3nt: TGTGCCAGCTCACCAACAATCGGGACAGGGACTACCTACGAGCAGTACTTC
j_gene: TRBJ2-7
d_gene: TRBD1
v_gene: TRBV18
abundance: .

CDR3aa: CASSPGTSGYTDTQYF
CDR3nt: TGTGCCAGCAGCCCCGGGACTAGCGGGTACACAGATACGCAGTATTTT
j_gene: TRBJ2-3
d_gene: TRBD2
v_gene: TRBV5-6
abundance: .